The 29 T cell receptor beta chains given below trace back to one sample, sequenced in a study of identifying expanded T cells in peripheral blood. The data were produced by immunoSEQ multiplex PCR, yet TCRdb's version contains in-frame clones alone and is incomplete. There are tens of thousands of clones in the sample; 88% occur only once, and under 20% lies in the top ten. The source material was blood. The receptors come from a person aged 18 to 70 in good health.

In its sample, this clone was seen once. The chain uses TRBV7-9 and TRBJ1-6; D possibly corresponds to TRBD1 (5 bases). The germline V gene encodes CDR1 SEHNR and CDR2 FQNEAQ (reference sequence). V lost 3 bases, J lost 7 bases, and 10 bases lay in between. The CDR3 runs 14 residues. The CDR3 loop reads CASSFLGGNSPLHF. CDR3 DNA: TGTGCCAGCAGCTTTTTGGGGGGAAATTCACCCCTCCACTTT.

The chain combines TRBV7-2 with TRBJ2-7, with D perhaps matching TRBD1 (5 bases). The CDR3 runs to 15 residues. Germline CDR1 and CDR2: SGHTA and FQGNSA. V was cut by 1 base and J by 3 bases, with 13 bases left in between. The CDR3 sequence: CASSLGPQDSYEQYF. The CDR3 bases are TGTGCCAGCAGCTTAGGACCACAGGATAGCTACGAGCAGTACTTC.

The table lists this clone with a count of one. The CDR3 DNA is TGTGCCAGCAGCAAGACTAGCGGTGTCAAGACCCAGTACTTC. Translating gives CASSKTSGVKTQYF. The chain recombines TRBV5-6 with TRBJ2-5; 9 bases map to TRBD2. Trimming at V came to 4 bases and at J to 6 bases, leaving 7 bases not matched to a gene. Germline CDR1 is SGHDT and CDR2 is YYEEEE. The CDR3 is made up of 14 amino acids.

V gene TRBV5-6 combines with J gene TRBJ1-1; unclear D gene. Germline V gives CDR1 SGHDT, CDR2 YYEEEE. V was clipped by 4 bases and J by 2 bases, with 12 bases between them. The CDR3 spans 14 residues. CDR3 residues: CASSLGRRNTEAFF. Written as DNA, the CDR3 is TGTGCCAGCAGCCTCGGACGGAGAAACACTGAAGCTTTCTTT.

This chain joins TRBV5-1 and TRBJ2-1; D tentatively fits TRBD1 or TRBD2 (7 bases each). The CDR3 spans 17 residues. Trimming shortened V by 3 bases and J by 7 bases, and 23 bases separated the two germline ends. Germline CDR1 SGHRS, CDR2 YFSETQ. CDR3 sequence (DNA): TGCGCCAGCAGCTCGTCCCCGACAGGGTGGGGAGGGAATGAGCAGTTCTTC. This encodes CASSSSPTGWGGNEQFF. Looking up the rest from reference TRBV5-1 and TRBJ2-1 gives the full variable domain: KAGVTQTPRYLIKTRGQQVTLSCSPISGHRSVSWYQQTPGQGLQFLFEYFSETQRNKGNFPGRFSGRQFSNSRSEMNVSTLELGDSALYLCASSSSPTGWGGNEQFFGPGTRLTVL.

The chain joins TRBV11-1 to TRBJ2-1, with D maybe TRBD1 (5 bases). Trimming cost V 5 bases and J 9 bases, with 14 bases left between them. The CDR3 is 13 residues long. Per germline, CDR1 SGHAT and CDR2 FQDESV (reference sequence). CDR3 bases: TGTGCCAGCAGCCGTTCTAGGGGTCCTGAGCAGTTCTTC. This translates into CASSRSRGPEQFF. The entire variable domain, with the rest obtained from reference TRBV11-1 and TRBJ2-1, is as follows: EAEVAQSPRYKITEKSQAVAFWCDPISGHATLYWYRQILGQGPELLVQFQDESVVDDSQLPKDRFSAERLKGVDSTLKIQPAELGDSAMYLCASSRSRGPEQFFGPGTRLTVL.

The chain joins TRBV6-5 to TRBJ1-2; no definite D call. Deletions cut 2 bases from V and 3 bases from J, with 16 bases between. Germline CDR1 and CDR2: MNHEY and SVGAGI. There are 16 residues in the CDR3. CDR3 region: CASSYKGGSGHYGYTF. The CDR3 bases are TGTGCCAGCAGTTACAAAGGAGGATCAGGTCACTATGGCTACACCTTC.

V gene TRBV7-8 combines with J gene TRBJ1-5, with D unresolved. V lost 4 bases and J lost 0, with 13 bases in between. The CDR3 spans 16 residues. In germline, CDR1 is SGHVS, CDR2 FQNEAQ. Here the CDR3 reads CASSSRRSNSNQPQHF. The DNA of the CDR3 is TGTGCCAGCAGCTCCCGAAGGAGTAATAGCAATCAGCCCCAGCATTTT. The full variable domain, in which reference TRBV7-8 and TRBJ1-5 provide the parts outside the CDR3, is GAGVSQSPRYKVAKRGQDVALRCDPISGHVSLFWYQQALGQGPEFLTYFQNEAQLDKSGLPSDRFFAERPEGSVSTLKIQRTQQEDSAVYLCASSSRRSNSNQPQHFGDGTRLSIL.

The gene calls are TRBV29-1 and TRBJ2-5; 8 bases fit TRBD2. Germline-derived CDR1 and CDR2 are SQVTM and ANQGSEA. The ends lost 4 bases at V and 1 base at J; junction bases unmatched: 5. The CDR3 extends over 14 amino acids. The chain's CDR3 is CSVVPSGSQETQYF. The CDR3 DNA follows: TGCAGCGTTGTCCCTAGCGGGTCCCAAGAGACCCAGTACTTC.

This chain connects TRBV5-1 to TRBJ2-5; tentatively, D is TRBD1 or TRBD2 (6 bases each). V dropped 0 bases and J dropped 4 bases, with 16 bases sitting between them. This CDR3 comprises 16 residues. The germline V gene has CDR1 SGHRS and CDR2 YFSETQ. This chain's CDR3 is CASSLAGGLAGETQYF. CDR3 DNA: TGCGCCAGCAGCTTGGCCGGGGGCCTTGCTGGAGAGACCCAGTACTTC. Full variable domain (outside the CDR3, taken from reference TRBV5-1 and TRBJ2-5): KAGVTQTPRYLIKTRGQQVTLSCSPISGHRSVSWYQQTPGQGLQFLFEYFSETQRNKGNFPGRFSGRQFSNSRSEMNVSTLELGDSALYLCASSLAGGLAGETQYFGPGTRLLVL.

In the case of this clone: One junction end does not reproduce the germline sequence, and a read error may be involved. The rearrangement links TRBV7-9 to TRBJ1-3; 7 nucleotides agree with TRBD1. Germline values: CDR1 SEHNR, CDR2 FQNEAQ (reference sequence). CDR3 length equals 13 residues. CDR3 in amino acids: CASSLAGFMGQRF. The CDR3 nucleotides are TGTGCCAGCAGCTTAGCAGGGTTTATGGGACAGCGCTTT.

This chain's CDR3 is CAISDRDRGQETQYF. CDR3 coding DNA: TGTGCCATCAGTGACCGGGACAGGGGCCAAGAGACCCAGTACTTC. This chain uses TRBV10-3 with TRBJ2-5, with 10 bases lining up with TRBD1. This CDR3 comprises 15 residues. The trim removed 3 bases at V and 1 base at J, leaving 2 bases unmatched. Germline assignment: CDR1 ENHRY and CDR2 SYGVKD.

The chain joins TRBV19 to TRBJ2-7; D gene uncertain. The V gene lost 4 bases and the J gene lost 1 base, with 11 bases spanning the gap. Germline V gives CDR1 LNHDA, CDR2 SQIVND (reference sequence). The length of the CDR3 is 14 residues. This CDR3 reads CASSTDMKSYEQYF. Written as DNA, the CDR3 is TGTGCCAGTAGTACTGACATGAAATCCTACGAGCAGTACTTC.

CDR3 nucleotides: TGTGCCAGCAGCCAACGGACAGGGATATCCTACGAGCAGTACTTC. This encodes CASSQRTGISYEQYF. The rearrangement uses TRBV27 and TRBJ2-7; 8 bases line up with TRBD1. CDR1 is MNHEY and CDR2 is SMNVEV in the germline V gene (reference sequence). This CDR3 comprises 15 residues. With 6 bases clipped from V and 1 base from J, the junction kept 8 bases outside the gene matches.

V gene TRBV4-1 combines with J gene TRBJ2-2; TRBD2 agrees at 15 bases. Germline V gives CDR1 MGHRA, CDR2 YSYEKL. V shed 8 bases, J shed 0 bases, and the junction held 10 bases outside the gene matches. This CDR3 contains 19 residues. For the CDR3, the DNA is TGCGCCAGCGGTAGACCGGGACTAGCGGGGGGCTCGAACACCGGGGAGCTGTTTTTT. Translating it yields CASGRPGLAGGSNTGELFF.

This clone came up a few times. CDR3 sequence reads: CASRGLHF. The CDR3 DNA reads TGTGCCAGTCGCGGTCTCCACTTT. The chain uses TRBV19 and TRBJ1-6; D remains unclear. Trimming left V 8 bases short and J 16 bases short, with 6 bases between. CDR3 length equals 8 residues. The V gene's germline CDR1 is LNHDA and CDR2 SQIVND (reference sequence).

V is TRBV7-9 and J is TRBJ1-3; D not resolved. Trimming left V 1 base short and J 10 bases short, with 11 bases between. Germline V lookup: CDR1 SEHNR, CDR2 FQNEAQ (reference sequence). The CDR3 spans 13 residues. In DNA, the CDR3 is TGTGCCAGCAGCTTAGGCGGCTCCGCAACCATATATTTT. Translation gives CASSLGGSATIYF.

The genes are TRBV5-1 and TRBJ1-5, with D maybe TRBD1 (6 bases). Germline lookup yields CDR1 SGHRS and CDR2 YFSETQ. V gave up 4 bases and J gave up 7 bases, with 12 bases separating them. The CDR3 runs 13 residues. This CDR3 is CASSGEGGQPQHF. The CDR3 DNA is TGCGCCAGCAGCGGAGAGGGGGGGCAGCCCCAGCATTTT. The full variable domain, with the rest looked up from reference TRBV5-1 and TRBJ1-5, is KAGVTQTPRYLIKTRGQQVTLSCSPISGHRSVSWYQQTPGQGLQFLFEYFSETQRNKGNFPGRFSGRQFSNSRSEMNVSTLELGDSALYLCASSGEGGQPQHFGDGTRLSIL.

The CDR3 is CASSEGTDASIYF. In DNA, the CDR3 is TGTGCCAGCAGTGAAGGGACGGATGCAAGCATATATTTT. The gene calls are TRBV25-1 and TRBJ1-3, with D possibly TRBD1 on 5 matching bases. CDR3 size: 13 residues. The germline V gene has CDR1 MGHDK and CDR2 SYGVNS. V lost 2 bases and J 12 bases, leaving 14 bases between the germline ends.

In this sample, this clone turned up once. This rearrangement joins TRBV2 to TRBJ1-5; weak D call: TRBD1 (5 bases). Trimming removed 5 bases from V and 5 bases from J, with 13 bases in between. CDR3 length: 14 amino acids. The germline V gene encodes CDR1 SNHLY and CDR2 FYNNEI. Written as DNA, the CDR3 is TGTGCCAGCAGTTATGGCGACAGTTATCAGCCCCAGCATTTT. The encoded protein is CASSYGDSYQPQHF.

The gene calls are TRBV10-2 and TRBJ1-5; 7 bases align to TRBD1. Germline V gene data show CDR1 as WSHSY and CDR2 as SAAADI. V was pared by 0 bases and J by 6 bases, with 5 bases of the junction left unmatched. The CDR3 is 15 residues long. The CDR3 here is CASSESYRGGQPQHF. The CDR3, as DNA: TGCGCCAGCAGTGAGTCCTACAGGGGAGGTCAGCCCCAGCATTTT.

This clone was seen only once. This chain links TRBV9 with TRBJ2-7, with D possibly matching TRBD2 (6 bases). Trimming stripped 3 bases from V and 6 bases from J, with 16 bases between. This CDR3 is 14 amino acids long. The germline gives CDR1 SGDLS, CDR2 YYNGEE. CDR3 nucleotides: TGTGCCAGCAGCGCTGGCGGGGAGGTAGCCGAGCAGTACTTC. This translates into CASSAGGEVAEQYF.

This rearrangement joins TRBV5-8 to TRBJ2-7; 8 bases are shared with TRBD1. This CDR3 contains 15 residues. CDR1 is SGHTS, CDR2 YDEGEE, per germline. V trimming: 2 bases; J trimming: 2 bases; junction bases outside the gene matches: 6. The CDR3 sequence is CASSLGQGFTYEQYF. The CDR3 coding sequence is TGTGCCAGCAGCTTAGGACAGGGCTTTACCTACGAGCAGTACTTC.

The chain links TRBV9 to TRBJ2-2; TRBD2 might be the D (5 bases). CDR3 length equals 15 residues. V lost 4 bases to trimming and J lost 7 bases, with 17 bases between them. Germline loops: CDR1 SGDLS, CDR2 YYNGEE. CDR3 nucleotides: TGTGCCAGCAGCCCCAGTGAGGGTCACATCGGGGAGCTGTTTTTT. It specifies CASSPSEGHIGELFF.

J is TRBJ2-3 and V is TRBV28; D ambiguous. The CDR3 sequence is 15 residues long. Trimming removed 3 bases at V and 5 bases at J, with 15 bases between. Germline-derived CDR1 and CDR2 are MDHEN and SYDVKM. The CDR3 reads CASSFAGRGVDTQYF. The DNA for the CDR3 is TGTGCCAGCAGTTTCGCTGGTCGAGGAGTAGATACGCAGTATTTT.

This chain uses TRBV7-8 with TRBJ1-2; D is uncertain. Per germline, CDR1 SGHVS and CDR2 FQNEAQ. Trimming took off 3 bases at V and 8 bases at J, with 10 bases between the two ends. The CDR3 totals 12 residues. CDR3 bases: TGTGCCAGCAGCTTCGACGGGTACGGCTACACCTTC. It encodes CASSFDGYGYTF.

The rearrangement uses TRBV6-5 and TRBJ2-3; 8 bases are shared with TRBD2. This CDR3 spans 15 amino acids. Trimming at V came to 6 bases and at J to 1 base, leaving 6 bases not matched to a gene. Germline V gene sequence: CDR1 MNHEY, CDR2 SVGAGI. Here the CDR3 DNA reads TGTGCCAGCAGCTTCGGGCGGGGGGGCACAGATACGCAGTATTTT. Encoded protein: CASSFGRGGTDTQYF.

This clone was picked up one time. V usage is TRBV29-1 and J usage is TRBJ1-1, with TRBD1 matching over 9 bases. The CDR3 has 11 amino acids. Per the germline V gene, CDR1 is SQVTM and CDR2 is ANQGSEA. The J segment lost 7 bases and the V segment lost 8 bases, leaving 5 bases of the junction unmatched. The CDR3 reads CSIPDRGEAFF. In DNA form, the CDR3 reads TGCAGCATTCCGGACAGGGGTGAAGCTTTCTTT. The full variable domain, rest sourced from reference TRBV29-1 and TRBJ1-1, is SAVISQKPSRDICQRGTSLTIQCQVDSQVTMMFWYRQQPGQSLTLIATANQGSEATYESGFVIDKFPISRPNLTFSTLTVSNMSPEDSSIYLCSIPDRGEAFFGQGTRLTVV.

The V call is TRBV7-2, the J call TRBJ1-3, with no clear D. CDR1 is SGHTA and CDR2 is FQGNSA in the germline V gene. The CDR3 spans 17 residues. Trimming pared 2 bases from V and 4 bases from J, leaving 18 bases between. The CDR3 DNA reads as TGTGCCAGCAGCTTAAGACAAGGTTACGGGCGAGGAAACACCATATATTTT. It is translated as CASSLRQGYGRGNTIYF.